Given below is one TCR beta chain in context. Its antigen target is currently unknown. No quality values exist for individual bases; no much larger clone is one base distant. The collaborating institutions used their own protocols to collect whole blood in K2EDTA tubes. For TCRbeta analysis, collaborators shipped samples as frozen whole blood, isolated PBMCs, or DNA extracted from either of those sample types. The data stem from a study of blood T cell repertoires in COVID-19 (dated by TCRdb to between 2020 and 2021). Study-level background: Samples from collaborators originated in the United States, Italy and Spain and spanned both the acute and convalescent phases of COVID-19. The samples were drawn from two sources: the first 160 participants of the ongoing ImmuneRACE study, and 1,000 to 1,500 subjects contributed by 6 global collaborators. The prospective study material was composed of cDNA or gDNA derived from T cells, B-cell-depleted T cells, or PBMCs. The repertoires were released in a freely available public database intended as a resource for research on the immune response to SARS-CoV-2. Subjects who had been exposed to COVID-19, were actively infected with it, or had recovered from it provided the deeply sampled blood TCRbeta repertoires that made up the dataset. Where HLA class I and class II types were available, the types were taken from metadata supplied by the sample provider, not from assay-based typing. The sample metadata nearly always contained a de-identified subject ID, COVID-19 status, age in years and sex.

TCRbeta CDR3 regions were amplified from genomic DNA by means of the immunoSEQ Assay, a bias-controlled multiplex PCR. The paper's processing steps were these. The number of nucleated cells in each sample was estimated by amplification of reference gene primers within the assay. Sequence reads were collapsed and filtered to measure the absolute abundance of every unique TCRbeta CDR3 rearrangement. For each sample, productive Simpson clonality was calculated by taking the square root of Simpson's diversity index across productive rearrangements. The table was pulled from immuneACCESS by TCRdb, which kept in-frame rearrangements only. Such tables lose some clones; where checked, under half of the loss comes from unresolved V genes, and the rest has no known cause. V and J calls and clone size follow that table, whereas D and trimming were derived from the DNA. This sample gives about 92,000 clones in total; 90% to 95% of them show up just once. 1.8% of the sample lies in the top ten.

Beyond this particular receptor, the publication reports: The quantity of clinical and demographic metadata differed by source and by participant and was supplied without curation.

The CDR3 covers 17 residues, taking in both the cysteine and the phenylalanine. The entry retains the CDR3 DNA only, 51 bases that are in frame from base 1. Here V drops 4 bases and J drops 1 base, and the junction holds 7 bases not matched to any gene. The germline V gene encodes CDR1 SGHRS and CDR2 YFSETQ. This chain joins TRBV5-1 to TRBJ2-1; 11 nucleotides in the junction match TRBD2. The TCR sequence derives from a human donor with active COVID-19. The donor label of this sample is uncertain. Sequenced material: peripheral blood. CDR3 protein: CASSPLLAGVSYNEQFF. The base sequence is TGCGCCAGCAGCCCGTTACTAGCGGGGGTTTCCTACAATGAGCAGTTCTTC.